This TCR beta chain was captured by sequencing in a study of control samples from healthy donors and cancer patients. The protocol was immunoSEQ multiplex PCR, while the TCRdb copy is restricted to in-frame clones and leaves out a portion. The table records approximately 190,000 clones, 91% of them present only once. This clone was observed once. CDR1 and CDR2 from the germline V gene are ENHRY and SYGVKD. This CDR3 comprises 18 residues. V was pared by 6 bases and J by 0 bases, with 9 bases of the junction left unmatched. The receptor was derived from a man aged 25-40 years in good health. Sequenced: blood. The chain has TRBV10-3 and TRBJ2-3, with TRBD2 identical over 13 bases. The CDR3, as DNA: TGTGCCATCAGCCCCGGACTAGCGGGGGAGCGTAGCACAGATACGCAGTATTTT. The encoded protein is CAISPGLAGERSTDTQYF.